This passage covers 22 T cell receptor beta chains from one sample sequenced in a study of PD-1 blockade in classical Hodgkin lymphoma. Repertoires were generated with immunoSEQ multiplex PCR, while TCRdb's copy carries only in-frame clones and drops some. The sample has fewer than 45,000 clones, around 83% seen once. All trial patients relapsed after autologous stem cell transplantation. The starting material was peripheral blood mononuclear cells (PBMCs), obtained before the second cycle of nivolumab. Source of these receptors: a human donor with classical Hodgkin lymphoma.

The V gene is TRBV18, the J gene TRBJ2-2; tentative D call: TRBD2 (6 bases). The CDR3 is 15 residues long. The ends were cut back, 5 bases at V and 0 bases at J, with 10 bases in the middle. CDR1 is KGHSH and CDR2 is LQKENI in the germline V gene. The CDR3 DNA reads as TGTGCCAGCTCAGAAGTAGCGGCGAACACCGGGGAGCTGTTTTTT. It codes for CASSEVAANTGELFF.

The rearrangement uses TRBV5-1 and TRBJ2-1; 12 positions match TRBD2. CDR3 length equals 21 residues. Looked up from germline, CDR1 is SGHRS and CDR2 is YFSETQ. The V gene end was trimmed by 4 bases and the J gene end by 6 bases; junction bases not matched to a gene: 23. The CDR3 region is CASSATSGGTSSRQPFNEQFF. The CDR3 nucleotides are TGCGCCAGCAGCGCAACTAGCGGGGGGACTAGCTCCCGGCAACCGTTCAATGAGCAGTTCTTC.

The rearrangement uses TRBV2 and TRBJ1-4, with 9 bases lining up with TRBD1. In germline, CDR1 is SNHLY, CDR2 FYNNEI. The CDR3 totals 14 residues. V trimming: 5 bases; J trimming: 8 bases; junction bases outside the gene matches: 6. The DNA of the CDR3 is TGTGCCAGCAGTAACTCGGGACAGGGCGAAAAACTGTTTTTT. Protein product: CASSNSGQGEKLFF.

The rearrangement uses TRBV10-3 and TRBJ2-3, with 7 bases fitting TRBD2. V lost 10 bases to trimming and J lost 5 bases; unmatched junction nucleotides: 12. CDR1 and CDR2 (germline): ENHRY, SYGVKD. The CDR3 runs 14 residues. The CDR3 nucleotides read TGTGCCACCCGTGGCGGACGGGGGGTAGATACGCAGTATTTT. Translating it yields CATRGGRGVDTQYF.

The CDR3 DNA follows: TGTGCCAGCAGCTTAATTGGGGGGAACTCTGGGGCCAACGTCCTGACTTTC. Translating gives CASSLIGGNSGANVLTF. The chain links TRBV7-3 to TRBJ2-6, with D possibly being TRBD2 (6 bases). This CDR3 contains 17 residues. The V end was cut by 1 base, the J end by 0 bases, with 10 bases between. Germline V gives CDR1 SGHTA, CDR2 FQGTGA.

About this clone: At the DNA level, this CDR3 is encoded by other sequences in the same sample as well. The V and J genes are TRBV19 and TRBJ1-4, with D unresolved. The CDR3 is 11 amino acids. CDR1 is LNHDA, CDR2 SQIVND, per germline (reference sequence). The ends were cut back, 7 bases at V and 8 bases at J, with 8 bases in the middle. The CDR3 loop is CASNSREKLFF. Written as DNA, the CDR3 is TGTGCCAGTAACTCCCGGGAAAAACTGTTTTTT.

The chain employs TRBV29-1 and TRBJ2-7; unclear D gene. The V end was cut by 4 bases, the J end by 1 base, with 5 bases between. CDR1 is SQVTM and CDR2 is ANQGSEA in the germline V gene. The CDR3 runs to 11 residues. The CDR3 region is CSVVRSYEQYF. Written as DNA, the CDR3 is TGCAGCGTTGTGCGGTCCTACGAGCAGTACTTC.

This chain links TRBV29-1 with TRBJ2-7; D perhaps matches TRBD1 (5 bases). Germline V gene lookup returns CDR1 SQVTM and CDR2 ANQGSEA. V was cut by 3 bases and J by 1 base, with 10 bases left in between. The CDR3 spans 13 residues. The CDR3 DNA reads TGCAGCGTTGAGACAGCTCAGTCCTACGAGCAGTACTTC. Translated, it gives CSVETAQSYEQYF.

The chain employs TRBV19 and TRBJ1-5; no clear D gene. This CDR3 has 13 amino acids. Germline V CDR1 and CDR2: LNHDA, SQIVND (reference sequence). Trimming shortened V by 3 bases and J by 7 bases, and 10 bases separated the two germline ends. This chain's CDR3 is CASSISGSQPQHF. CDR3 in DNA: TGTGCCAGTAGTATTTCTGGTAGCCAGCCCCAGCATTTT.

V is TRBV10-3 and J is TRBJ2-7; 9 nucleotides align to TRBD2. With V trimmed by 10 bases and J by 3 bases, 7 bases remained unmatched. The CDR3 consists of 13 residues. Per germline, CDR1 ENHRY and CDR2 SYGVKD. Here the CDR3 reads CATGGRALYEQYF. For the CDR3, the DNA is TGTGCCACAGGCGGGAGGGCCCTCTACGAGCAGTACTTC.

This chain links TRBV12-1 with TRBJ2-1; TRBD2, the table's D call, was not compared with the DNA. TRBV12-1 is annotated as a pseudogene. The CDR3 runs to 15 residues. The CDR3: CASSFGLAGGREQFF. The CDR3 DNA is TGTGCCAGCAGCTTTGGTCTAGCGGGAGGCCGAGAGCAGTTCTTC.

The chain links TRBV6-5 to TRBJ2-1; 9 bases map to TRBD2. The CDR3 extends over 14 amino acids. V was clipped by 6 bases and J by 9 bases; unmatched bases: 9. Germline V lookup: CDR1 MNHEY, CDR2 SVGAGI. CDR3 residues: CASSGAGGRPEQFF. As DNA, the CDR3 is TGTGCCAGCAGCGGGGCGGGGGGGCGCCCTGAGCAGTTCTTC.

V gene TRBV7-9 combines with J gene TRBJ2-2; TRBD1 is a possible D gene (6 bases). The CDR3 is made up of 16 amino acids. Germline CDR1 and CDR2: SEHNR and FQNEAQ (reference sequence). The V end was cut by 3 bases, the J end by 3 bases, with 14 bases between. Here the CDR3 DNA reads TGTGCCAGCAGCTTGTTACGGTCAGGGGACACCGGGGAGCTGTTTTTT. It specifies CASSLLRSGDTGELFF.

The chain couples TRBV6-5 to TRBJ1-6; possible D gene TRBD1, 6 bases. This CDR3 spans 14 amino acids. V dropped 5 bases and J dropped 9 bases, with 14 bases sitting between them. The germline CDR1 and CDR2 sequences are MNHEY and SVGAGI. The CDR3 spells CASSSRGLGSPLHF. The CDR3 DNA reads TGTGCCAGCAGTAGCAGGGGTTTGGGTTCACCCCTCCACTTT.

The CDR3 DNA follows: TGTGCCAGCCAGGGAAGCGGTAATCAGCCCCAGCATTTT. Its protein is CASQGSGNQPQHF. V is TRBV7-9 and J is TRBJ1-5; possible D gene TRBD1, 5 bases. Germline CDR1 reads SEHNR; CDR2 reads FQNEAQ (reference sequence). CDR3 length: 13 amino acids. V shed 8 bases and J shed 4 bases, with 12 bases lying between them. Full variable domain (outside the CDR3, taken from reference TRBV7-9 and TRBJ1-5): DTGVSQNPRHKITKRGQNVTFRCDPISEHNRLYWYRQTLGQGPEFLTYFQNEAQLEKSRLLSDRFSAERPKGSFSTLEIQRTEQGDSAMYLCASQGSGNQPQHFGDGTRLSIL.

This clone showed up just once. The chain is built from TRBV7-9 and TRBJ2-2; TRBD2 might be the D (5 bases). Germline CDR1 reads SEHNR; CDR2 reads FQNEAQ (reference sequence). CDR3 size: 14 residues. With 1 base removed from V and 2 bases from J, the gap between germline ends came to 5 bases. The CDR3 DNA sequence: TGTGCCAGCAGCTTAGGGACTAACACCGGGGAGCTGTTTTTT. Translation: CASSLGTNTGELFF.

V gene TRBV5-1 combines with J gene TRBJ1-6, with 7 bases matching TRBD1. The CDR3 extends over 14 amino acids. J was trimmed by 6 bases and V by 3 bases; bases with no gene match: 3. Germline-derived CDR1 and CDR2 are SGHRS and YFSETQ. The CDR3 bases are TGCGCCAGCAGCTCGGGACAGCCTAATTCACCCCTCCACTTT. Amino acids: CASSSGQPNSPLHF.

The chain couples TRBV28 to TRBJ1-2; 7 positions match TRBD1. Trimming at V came to 6 bases and at J to 3 bases, leaving 10 bases not matched to a gene. The germline V gene has CDR1 MDHEN and CDR2 SYDVKM. This CDR3 is built from 15 residues. The CDR3 DNA is TGTGCCAGCAGGTTAATCCCGGGACAGCACTATGGCTACACCTTC. Translation: CASRLIPGQHYGYTF.

The V call is TRBV7-3, the J call TRBJ2-5; TRBD2 aligns across 14 bases. Trimming removed 5 bases from V and 5 bases from J; junction bases left unmatched: 13. Germline loops: CDR1 SGHTA, CDR2 FQGTGA. This CDR3 contains 18 residues. This chain's CDR3 is CASSPTGTSGGTGETQYF. The CDR3 nucleotides are TGTGCCAGCAGCCCAACCGGGACTAGCGGGGGTACGGGGGAGACCCAGTACTTC. The full variable domain, completed using reference TRBV7-3 and TRBJ2-5, is GAGVSQTPSNKVTEKGKYVELRCDPISGHTALYWYRQSLGQGPEFLIYFQGTGAADDSGLPNDRFFAVRPEGSVSTLKIQRTERGDSAVYLCASSPTGTSGGTGETQYFGPGTRLLVL.

J is TRBJ1-6 and V is TRBV9; TRBD1 is a possible D gene (5 bases). The CDR3 sequence is 15 residues long. V was clipped by 0 bases and J by 6 bases, with 10 bases between them. Germline loops: CDR1 SGDLS, CDR2 YYNGEE. The CDR3 bases are TGTGCCAGCAGCGTAGCGGGGGTTGGTAATTCACCCCTCCACTTT. It specifies CASSVAGVGNSPLHF.

The CDR3 region is CASSSLAGVTDTQYF. DNA for the CDR3: TGTGCCAGCAGCTCCTTAGCGGGAGTAACAGATACGCAGTATTTT. J is TRBJ2-3 and V is TRBV9; TRBD2 matches at 9 bases. The junction had 6 bases not matched to a gene; V was cut back by 4 bases and J by 3 bases. Germline CDR1 is SGDLS and CDR2 is YYNGEE. This CDR3 comprises 15 residues.

V is TRBV25-1 and J is TRBJ1-1; TRBD1 might be the D (5 bases). CDR3 length: 13 amino acids. Germline CDR1 is MGHDK and CDR2 is SYGVNS. With 3 bases removed from V and 2 bases from J, the gap between germline ends came to 7 bases. CDR3 sequence reads: CASSDRVNTEAFF. CDR3 in DNA: TGTGCCAGCAGTGACAGGGTCAACACTGAAGCTTTCTTT.